This T cell receptor (beta chain) emerged from a study of CD8+ T cells in alopecia areata. Study in general: Each day, treated patients took oral tofacitinib twice, at 5 to 10 mg per dose.

Sorting separated CD4+ and CD8+ T cells out of PBMCs. Details on this clone: Its specificity is unknown.

General study results and limits: Relative to mice, TCR sharing across patients was less clear, a difference possibly HLA-related.

TCR sequencing used cDNA made by reverse transcription of extracted RNA. Profiled with immunoSEQ multiplex PCR; TCRdb holds only in-frame clones, not every one. There are 220,000 or so clones in the sample; more than 45% occur only once, and 0.45% lies in the top ten. The sample here was CD4+ T cells sorted from blood, taken at week 0. The sequence came from a human donor with alopecia areata.

The CDR3 bases are TGTGCCAGCTCACCATCGGACAGCCCCTACGAGCAGTACTTC. Its protein is CASSPSDSPYEQYF. The genes are TRBV18 and TRBJ2-7; possible D gene TRBD1, 6 bases. Germline CDR1 is KGHSH and CDR2 is LQKENI. The length of the CDR3 is 14 residues. Trimming stripped 2 bases from V and 2 bases from J, with 10 bases between. The complete variable domain, with remaining parts taken from reference TRBV18 and TRBJ2-7, reads NAGVMQNPRHLVRRRGQEARLRCSPMKGHSHVYWYRQLPEEGLKFMVYLQKENIIDESGMPKERFSAEFPKEGPSILRIQQVVRGDSAAYFCASSPSDSPYEQYFGPGTRLTVT.